Following are 13 T cell receptor beta chains from one sample sequenced in a study of OX40 agonist ivuxolimab in advanced cancers. The library came from the immunoSEQ multiplex PCR assay. TCRdb limited this immuneACCESS table to in-frame rearrangements with V and J called. A share of clones is missing; checked studies link under half to unresolved V genes, and the rest is unexplained. Across this sample there are approximately 68,000 clones, with 88% seen only once. Jointly, the top ten make up 0.78% of the sample. The sample consisted of CD4+ or CD8+ T cells sorted from blood, taken in a trial of the OX40 agonist ivuxolimab. The receptor source for this set is an adult with an advanced solid tumor such as melanoma, head and neck, liver or kidney cancer.

The chain couples TRBV10-3 to TRBJ2-3; D is unresolved. Germline CDR1 ENHRY, CDR2 SYGVKD. This CDR3 comprises 15 residues. The V end lost 9 bases, the J end lost 2 bases, and 18 bases lay between the germline ends. The CDR3 protein is CAISFSAAHTDTQYF. For the CDR3, the DNA is TGTGCCATATCCTTTTCAGCAGCCCACACAGATACGCAGTATTTT.

V usage is TRBV18 and J usage is TRBJ1-1; tentatively, D is TRBD1 (5 bases). The germline V gene has CDR1 KGHSH and CDR2 LQKENI. The CDR3 has 15 residues. The V and J ends lost 3 bases and 2 bases respectively, with 13 bases between them. CDR3 sequence reads: CASSPRGEINTEAFF. CDR3 nucleotides: TGTGCCAGCTCACCTCGAGGGGAAATCAACACTGAAGCTTTCTTT.

To note about this clone: Other DNA sequences in the same sample also yield this CDR3. V usage is TRBV2 and J usage is TRBJ2-5, with TRBD2 matching over 7 bases. V lost 2 bases to trimming and J lost 4 bases; unmatched junction nucleotides: 4. Germline V CDR1 and CDR2: SNHLY, FYNNEI. CDR3 size: 14 residues. The CDR3 spells CASSEREGGETQYF. For the CDR3, the DNA is TGTGCCAGCAGTGAAAGGGAGGGAGGAGAGACCCAGTACTTC.

The V gene is TRBV11-2, the J gene TRBJ1-5, with 9 bases identical to TRBD1. The CDR3 contains 17 residues. With V trimmed by 5 bases and J by 7 bases, 15 bases remained unmatched. CDR1 is SGHAT and CDR2 is FQNNGV in the germline V gene. The CDR3 coding sequence is TGTGCCAGCAGCAAGGGGACAGGGAGGCCCTCCGGGCAGCCCCAGCATTTT. It specifies CASSKGTGRPSGQPQHF. The variable domain in full, completed from reference TRBV11-2 and TRBJ1-5, reads EAGVAQSPRYKIIEKRQSVAFWCNPISGHATLYWYQQILGQGPKLLIQFQNNGVVDDSQLPKDRFSAERLKGVDSTLKIQPAKLEDSAVYLCASSKGTGRPSGQPQHFGDGTRLSIL.

This chain links TRBV6-5 with TRBJ1-1; D is ambiguous. The CDR3 spans 13 residues. Per germline, CDR1 MNHEY and CDR2 SVGAGI. V gave up 2 bases and J gave up 3 bases, with 7 bases separating them. This CDR3 reads CASSYGTYTEAFF. The DNA for the CDR3 is TGTGCCAGCAGTTACGGCACCTACACTGAAGCTTTCTTT.

This sequence joins TRBV4-2 and TRBJ2-7; D is undetermined. CDR3 size: 14 residues. The germline CDR1 and CDR2 sequences are LGHNA and YNFKEQ. V was pared by 0 bases and J by 4 bases, with 10 bases between. CDR3 sequence reads: CASSQDQWSYEQYF. DNA of the CDR3: TGTGCCAGCAGCCAAGATCAGTGGAGTTACGAGCAGTACTTC.

CDR3 region: CASSYSGAATNEKLFF. CDR3 nucleotide sequence: TGCGCCAGCAGCTACTCCGGGGCTGCAACTAATGAAAAACTGTTTTTT. V is TRBV5-1 and J is TRBJ1-4, with D possibly TRBD1 on 5 matching bases. The CDR3 has 16 amino acids. V lost 3 bases, J lost 0 bases, and 12 bases lay in between. CDR1 is SGHRS, CDR2 YFSETQ, per germline.

This chain joins TRBV28 and TRBJ1-1; D may be TRBD1 (5 bases). The CDR3 sequence is 17 residues long. Germline CDR1 is MDHEN and CDR2 is SYDVKM. V was cut by 10 bases and J by 0 bases, with 24 bases left in between. The CDR3: CATSMGGGVGMNTEAFF. For the CDR3, the DNA is TGTGCCACCTCGATGGGGGGAGGGGTTGGGATGAACACTGAAGCTTTCTTT.

The V call is TRBV11-2, the J call TRBJ2-7; 7 bases are shared with TRBD2. The germline V gene has CDR1 SGHAT and CDR2 FQNNGV. The CDR3 runs 14 residues. V shed 3 bases, J shed 1 base, and the junction held 3 bases outside the gene matches. The DNA for the CDR3 is TGTGCCAGCAGCTTTCTAGCGGATTCCTACGAGCAGTACTTC. Translation gives CASSFLADSYEQYF.

The chain is built from TRBV5-4 and TRBJ2-1; 11 positions agree with TRBD2. The CDR3 is 16 amino acids. J was trimmed by 4 bases and V by 3 bases; bases with no gene match: 6. The germline CDR1 and CDR2 sequences are SGHNT and YYREEE (reference sequence). The DNA for the CDR3 is TGTGCCAGCAGCTCTCTTGCTAGCGGGAGGTACAATGAGCAGTTCTTC. It codes for CASSSLASGRYNEQFF.

V usage is TRBV6-5 and J usage is TRBJ1-1, with TRBD1 matching over 8 bases. The J segment lost 5 bases and the V segment lost 4 bases, leaving 6 bases of the junction unmatched. Germline CDR1 MNHEY, CDR2 SVGAGI. This CDR3 spans 14 amino acids. The CDR3 region is CASSFHRGSTEAFF. The CDR3 nucleotides are TGTGCCAGCAGTTTTCACAGGGGGTCGACTGAAGCTTTCTTT.

This clone was picked up one time. The rearrangement uses TRBV7-2 and TRBJ1-6, with D unresolved. The CDR3 has 13 residues. V shed 2 bases and J shed 8 bases, with 7 bases lying between them. CDR1 and CDR2 (germline): SGHTA, FQGNSA. Here the CDR3 reads CASSLTGDSPLHF. The CDR3 region has the DNA TGTGCCAGCAGCTTAACCGGTGATTCACCCCTCCACTTT. The full variable domain, rest sourced from reference TRBV7-2 and TRBJ1-6, is GAGVSQSPSNKVTEKGKDVELRCDPISGHTALYWYRQSLGQGLEFLIYFQGNSAPDKSGLPSDRFSAERTGGSVSTLTIQRTQQEDSAVYLCASSLTGDSPLHFGNGTRLTVT.

The rearrangement uses TRBV19 and TRBJ2-6, with D unresolved. V dropped 3 bases and J dropped 2 bases, with 5 bases sitting between them. The CDR3 runs 14 residues. Germline-derived CDR1 and CDR2 are LNHDA and SQIVND (reference sequence). CDR3 sequence (DNA): TGTGCCAGTAGTATGATCGCTGGGGCCAACGTCCTGACTTTC. Its protein is CASSMIAGANVLTF.